One and the same sample provided the 28 T cell receptor beta chains below, sequenced in a study of long-term antiretroviral therapy in people with HIV. At the survey level, the v3.0 immunoSEQ assay was run. The protocol was immunoSEQ multiplex PCR, while the TCRdb copy is restricted to in-frame clones and leaves out a portion. The sample includes 30,000 or so clones, around 79% of them seen just once. The sample was unsorted PBMCs, taken 3 years after starting antiretroviral therapy. These receptors came from a man aged 50 to 60 with HIV.

The chain combines TRBV6-6 with TRBJ2-7; tentatively, D is TRBD2 (6 bases). CDR1 MNHNY and CDR2 SVGAGI come from the germline V gene (reference sequence). V dropped 0 bases and J dropped 0 bases, with 9 bases sitting between them. This CDR3 region has 15 residues. CDR3 nucleotides: TGTGCCAGCAGTTACTCCCCGGGAGTCTCCTACGAGCAGTACTTC. Translating it yields CASSYSPGVSYEQYF.

The J gene is TRBJ1-5, the V gene TRBV6-5; tentative D call: TRBD1 (6 bases). V lost 6 bases and J lost 5, with 11 bases in between. Germline CDR1 reads MNHEY; CDR2 reads SVGAGI. The CDR3 has 13 residues. This chain's CDR3 is CASSVTGHQPQHF. The CDR3 bases are TGTGCCAGCAGCGTGACAGGCCATCAGCCCCAGCATTTT.

V is TRBV9 and J is TRBJ1-6; 7 bases fit TRBD1. The V gene's germline CDR1 is SGDLS and CDR2 YYNGEE. The CDR3 totals 15 residues. With V trimmed by 5 bases and J by 1 base, 3 bases remained unmatched. This chain's CDR3 is CASREGASYNSPLHF. The CDR3 DNA sequence: TGTGCCAGCAGGGAGGGGGCTTCCTATAATTCACCCCTCCACTTT.

The chain carries TRBV19 and TRBJ2-3; TRBD1 agrees at 11 bases. Germline V lookup: CDR1 LNHDA, CDR2 SQIVND (reference sequence). The CDR3 length is 15 residues. The J segment lost 5 bases and the V segment lost 5 bases, leaving 6 bases of the junction unmatched. The CDR3 loop reads CASSPRTGGRDTQYF. The CDR3 bases are TGTGCCAGTAGTCCTAGGACAGGGGGCAGAGATACGCAGTATTTT.

This chain connects TRBV29-1 to TRBJ1-5; maybe TRBD1 (6 bases). V was cut by 3 bases and J by 2 bases, with 11 bases left in between. There are 14 residues in the CDR3. CDR1 is SQVTM, CDR2 ANQGSEA, per germline. In nucleotides, the CDR3 is TGCAGCGTTGACGGGACAAGGTGCAATCAGCCCCAGCATTTT. It specifies CSVDGTRCNQPQHF.

This rearrangement joins TRBV7-9 to TRBJ2-4, with a tentative D call TRBD2 (6 bases). V gave up 0 bases and J gave up 4 bases, with 7 bases separating them. This CDR3 contains 14 residues. Germline lookup yields CDR1 SEHNR and CDR2 FQNEAQ (reference sequence). The CDR3 reads CASSLAGGKNIQYF. In nucleotides, the CDR3 is TGTGCCAGCAGCTTAGCGGGGGGAAAAAACATTCAGTACTTC.

The rearrangement joins TRBV5-6 to TRBJ1-4; D call uncertain. This CDR3 contains 16 residues. The germline CDR1 and CDR2 sequences are SGHDT and YYEEEE. V was trimmed by 0 bases and J by 5 bases, leaving 14 bases between them. CDR3 region: CASSLGRVIPNEKLFF. In DNA, the CDR3 is TGTGCCAGCAGCTTGGGGCGGGTCATTCCGAATGAAAAACTGTTTTTT.

J is TRBJ2-3 and V is TRBV30; possibly TRBD2 for D (7 bases). V was pared by 5 bases and J by 3 bases, with 18 bases between. Germline V gene data show CDR1 as GTSNPN and CDR2 as SVGIG (reference sequence). The CDR3 is 15 residues long. The CDR3 spells CAWCLGGAVTDTQYF. The CDR3 region has the DNA TGTGCCTGGTGCCTAGGGGGGGCGGTTACAGATACGCAGTATTTT.

This sequence joins TRBV18 and TRBJ2-1; 8 bases line up with TRBD2. The CDR3 length is 14 residues. J lost 14 bases, V lost 0 bases, and 9 bases had no gene match. Germline loops: CDR1 KGHSH, CDR2 LQKENI. The CDR3 protein is CASSPPSQPGGEFF. The CDR3, as DNA: TGTGCCAGCTCACCACCGTCGCAACCGGGAGGGGAGTTCTTC.

The CDR3 here is CASSTTGTTRGYTF. CDR3 DNA sequence: TGTGCCAGTAGTACGACCGGGACAACTCGTGGCTACACCTTC. The V gene is TRBV19, the J gene TRBJ1-2, with a weak D call TRBD1 (6 bases). Germline CDR1 reads LNHDA; CDR2 reads SQIVND (reference sequence). This CDR3 has 14 residues. The V and J ends lost 4 bases and 7 bases respectively, with 16 bases between them.

The chain joins TRBV27 to TRBJ1-5; 7 positions agree with TRBD1. CDR1 and CDR2 (germline): MNHEY, SMNVEV (reference sequence). This CDR3 has 14 amino acids. V lost 3 bases to trimming and J lost 6 bases; unmatched junction nucleotides: 5. CDR3 sequence reads: CASSLAGQVQPQHF. CDR3 coding DNA: TGTGCCAGCAGTTTGGCCGGACAGGTTCAGCCCCAGCATTTT.

The chain links TRBV6-5 to TRBJ2-7; the D call may be TRBD1 or TRBD2 (6 bases each). From germline, CDR1 is MNHEY and CDR2 SVGAGI. This CDR3 has 16 residues. V was trimmed by 0 bases and J by 1 base, leaving 13 bases between them. The CDR3 sequence: CASSYSTGGHSYEQYF. CDR3 sequence (DNA): TGTGCCAGCAGTTACTCGACTGGGGGGCATTCCTACGAGCAGTACTTC.

The CDR3 sequence: CASSLRGVSAQGGEQYF. In DNA form, the CDR3 reads TGTGCCAGCAGCTTACGCGGTGTTAGTGCGCAGGGGGGGGAGCAGTACTTC. The chain employs TRBV11-2 and TRBJ2-7; the D gene could be TRBD1 or TRBD2 (7 bases each). With 2 bases removed from V and 7 bases from J, the gap between germline ends came to 24 bases. Germline V gene lookup returns CDR1 SGHAT and CDR2 FQNNGV. This CDR3 has 17 amino acids.

The chain carries TRBV7-3 and TRBJ2-7, with TRBD1 matching over 9 bases. V lost 1 base, J lost 4 bases, and 11 bases stayed unmatched. This CDR3 contains 17 residues. CDR1 and CDR2 from the germline V gene are SGHTA and FQGTGA. CDR3 amino acids: CASSLRGDRDGSYEQYF. Written as DNA, the CDR3 is TGTGCCAGCAGCTTAAGGGGGGACAGGGACGGGAGTTACGAGCAGTACTTC.

The chain couples TRBV30 to TRBJ2-1, with a tentative D call TRBD2 (5 bases). Germline V gene lookup returns CDR1 GTSNPN and CDR2 SVGIG (reference sequence). Trimming removed 1 base from V and 6 bases from J, with 16 bases in between. This CDR3 has 15 amino acids. The CDR3 nucleotides are TGTGCCTGGAGTGCCGGGGTGTTGGTGTCCAATGAGCAGTTCTTC. Translation gives CAWSAGVLVSNEQFF.

The table lists this clone with a count of one. The V and J genes are TRBV4-1 and TRBJ2-1, with D possibly called TRBD1 or TRBD2 (7 bases each). From germline, CDR1 is MGHRA and CDR2 YSYEKL. This CDR3 region has 16 residues. The V end was cut by 4 bases, the J end by 5 bases, with 18 bases between. The chain's CDR3 is CASSRDLQGGNNEQFF. The CDR3 DNA reads as TGCGCCAGCAGCCGAGATCTGCAGGGGGGGAACAATGAGCAGTTCTTC.

This sequence joins TRBV29-1 and TRBJ2-5; perhaps TRBD1 as D (6 bases). CDR1 and CDR2 from the germline V gene are SQVTM and ANQGSEA. V lost 7 bases, J lost 0 bases, and 15 bases lay in between. There are 14 residues in the CDR3. In DNA form, the CDR3 reads TGCAGCGGTTTCCGGGACAAGGACCAAGAGACCCAGTACTTC. This translates into CSGFRDKDQETQYF.

The chain is built from TRBV5-1 and TRBJ2-5; the D gene is possibly TRBD2 (6 bases). CDR1 SGHRS and CDR2 YFSETQ come from the germline V gene. With 0 bases removed from V and 4 bases from J, the gap between germline ends came to 10 bases. The CDR3 runs 14 residues. CDR3 DNA sequence: TGCGCCAGCAGCTTGGAGGGAGCGGGAGAGACCCAGTACTTC. Translating gives CASSLEGAGETQYF. Complete variable domain (other parts from reference TRBV5-1 and TRBJ2-5): KAGVTQTPRYLIKTRGQQVTLSCSPISGHRSVSWYQQTPGQGLQFLFEYFSETQRNKGNFPGRFSGRQFSNSRSEMNVSTLELGDSALYLCASSLEGAGETQYFGPGTRLLVL.

The rearrangement links TRBV5-8 to TRBJ1-1; D is uncertain. The CDR3 has 15 amino acids. V lost 6 bases, J lost 1 base, and 16 bases lay in between. Germline V gene lookup returns CDR1 SGHTS and CDR2 YDEGEE. CDR3 sequence reads: CASIPNGHPNTEAFF. CDR3 sequence (DNA): TGTGCCAGCATCCCCAACGGGCACCCGAACACTGAAGCTTTCTTT.

The genes are TRBV7-8 and TRBJ2-2; 9 bases are a match to TRBD1. Germline lookup yields CDR1 SGHVS and CDR2 FQNEAQ. The CDR3 is 15 residues long. Germline trimming cut 3 bases from V and 8 bases from J; bases unmatched to any gene: 7. CDR3 amino acids: CASSFRQGEFGELFF. For the CDR3, the DNA is TGTGCCAGCAGCTTTAGACAGGGGGAATTTGGGGAGCTGTTTTTT.

There are a few counts of this clone. The chain couples TRBV2 to TRBJ2-6, with no clear D. V was trimmed by 6 bases and J by 2 bases, leaving 8 bases between them. The length of the CDR3 is 14 residues. Germline V gene data show CDR1 as SNHLY and CDR2 as FYNNEI. The CDR3 region has the DNA TGTGCCAGCAGCCCTTCCCCTGGGGCCAACGTCCTGACTTTC. Translated, it gives CASSPSPGANVLTF.

This clone was seen only a few times. The chain employs TRBV7-2 and TRBJ2-7; D uncertain. The CDR3 spans 13 residues. Germline assignment: CDR1 SGHTA and CDR2 FQGNSA. V lost 1 base and J 0 bases, leaving 4 bases between the germline ends. The CDR3 nucleotides are TGTGCCAGCAGCTTAGTTAGCTCCTACGAGCAGTACTTC. This sequence encodes CASSLVSSYEQYF.

This chain uses TRBV5-4 with TRBJ1-1; tentative D call: TRBD1 (6 bases). The V gene lost 5 bases and the J gene lost 7 bases, with 15 bases spanning the gap. The length of the CDR3 is 13 residues. Germline lookup yields CDR1 SGHNT and CDR2 YYREEE (reference sequence). CDR3 sequence reads: CASSSRGGYEAFF. CDR3 nucleotide sequence: TGTGCCAGCAGTTCTCGTGGGGGCTATGAAGCTTTCTTT. Full variable domain (remainder filled in from reference TRBV5-4 and TRBJ1-1): ETGVTQSPTHLIKTRGQQVTLRCSSQSGHNTVSWYQQALGQGPQFIFQYYREEENGRGNFPPRFSGLQFPNYSSELNVNALELDDSALYLCASSSRGGYEAFFGQGTRLTVV.

The gene calls are TRBV5-6 and TRBJ2-5; no definite D call. Trimming left V 2 bases short and J 2 bases short, with 7 bases between. Looked up from germline, CDR1 is SGHDT and CDR2 is YYEEEE. This CDR3 has 13 residues. CDR3 loop: CASSFALQETQYF. CDR3 nucleotides: TGTGCCAGCAGCTTCGCTTTACAAGAGACCCAGTACTTC.

The CDR3, as DNA: TGCGCCAGCAGCTTACAGGGGGTCGACAATGAGCAGTTCTTC. Its translation is CASSLQGVDNEQFF. The V and J genes are TRBV5-1 and TRBJ2-1; 8 bases map to TRBD1. Germline V gene data show CDR1 as SGHRS and CDR2 as YFSETQ. V shed 2 bases, J shed 5 bases, and the junction held 3 bases outside the gene matches. This CDR3 spans 14 amino acids.

This chain uses TRBV27 with TRBJ2-1; no firm D call. V was clipped by 4 bases and J by 5 bases, with 9 bases between them. This CDR3 is built from 13 residues. Germline V gene lookup returns CDR1 MNHEY and CDR2 SMNVEV (reference sequence). The CDR3 protein is CASSSPSNNEQFF. CDR3 DNA sequence: TGTGCCAGCAGTTCCCCCTCTAACAATGAGCAGTTCTTC.

This clone turned up a few times. CDR3 bases: TGTGCCAGCAGCCGCACCGGGACCTCCTACGAGCAGTACTTC. Protein: CASSRTGTSYEQYF. The chain couples TRBV27 to TRBJ2-7; D tentatively fits TRBD1 or TRBD2 (5 bases each). The CDR3 consists of 14 residues. Trimming stripped 6 bases from V and 0 bases from J, with 12 bases between. From germline, CDR1 is MNHEY and CDR2 SMNVEV (reference sequence).

The chain has TRBV18 and TRBJ1-5; 8 positions agree with TRBD1. The germline CDR1 and CDR2 sequences are KGHSH and LQKENI. The CDR3 consists of 16 residues. V shed 3 bases and J 1 base; nucleotides not matched to a gene: 5. The CDR3 is CASSPGQGGSNQPQHF. The CDR3 region has the DNA TGTGCCAGCTCACCTGGACAGGGAGGGAGCAATCAGCCCCAGCATTTT.